The next 28 T cell receptor beta chains were all read from a single sample in a study of T cells in localized non-small cell lung cancer. Repertoires were generated with immunoSEQ multiplex PCR, while TCRdb's copy carries only in-frame clones and drops some. The sample comprises some 19,000 clones, under 95% of which are singletons, and 4% to 5% rests with the top ten. The sequenced sample was peripheral blood, obtained before any cancer treatment. The receptors derive from an older male donor with stage I squamous cell lung carcinoma.

This sequence joins TRBV2 and TRBJ2-2; 9 bases are shared with TRBD2. V shed 7 bases and J 4 bases; nucleotides not matched to a gene: 7. The CDR3 totals 15 residues. Germline V gene data show CDR1 as SNHLY and CDR2 as FYNNEI. The CDR3 DNA follows: TGTGCCAGCAAGGGGACTAGCCCACTCACCGGGGAGCTGTTTTTT. Its translation is CASKGTSPLTGELFF.

The chain is built from TRBV27 and TRBJ2-7, with D tentatively TRBD1 (6 bases). CDR1 and CDR2 from the germline V gene are MNHEY and SMNVEV (reference sequence). The CDR3 has 15 residues. V lost 6 bases and J 2 bases, leaving 17 bases between the germline ends. As DNA, the CDR3 is TGTGCCAGCAGCCCTGGACAGACCTGGACCTACGAGCAGTACTTC. It encodes CASSPGQTWTYEQYF.

In its sample, this clone was seen once. V is TRBV5-5 and J is TRBJ1-3; D may be TRBD1 (6 bases). Germline V gene lookup returns CDR1 SGHKS and CDR2 YYEKEE (reference sequence). CDR3 length: 15 amino acids. The V end lost 7 bases, the J end lost 8 bases, and 22 bases lay between the germline ends. The CDR3 region is CASGSVTGGTDTIYF. In DNA form, the CDR3 reads TGTGCCAGCGGCAGCGTGACGGGGGGCACGGACACCATATATTTT.

The chain employs TRBV7-4 and TRBJ2-1; tentatively, D is TRBD1 or TRBD2 (6 bases each). The CDR3 extends over 17 amino acids. The germline CDR1 and CDR2 sequences are SGHVT and SQSDAQ. V lost 4 bases and J lost 8, with 24 bases in between. CDR3 sequence reads: CASSSRLGGPGGDEQFF. The CDR3 DNA sequence: TGTGCCAGCAGCTCTAGACTCGGAGGGCCTGGGGGCGATGAGCAGTTCTTC.

This sequence joins TRBV2 and TRBJ2-1, with 11 bases identical to TRBD2. This CDR3 comprises 16 residues. Germline CDR1 is SNHLY and CDR2 is FYNNEI. With V trimmed by 8 bases and J by 3 bases, 9 bases remained unmatched. CDR3 loop: CASSGSGRAGYNEQFF. The CDR3 coding sequence is TGTGCCAGCTCCGGTAGCGGGAGGGCCGGCTACAATGAGCAGTTCTTC.

This clone appeared once. The rearrangement uses TRBV5-1 and TRBJ1-1, with D perhaps matching TRBD1 (6 bases). The V gene's germline CDR1 is SGHRS and CDR2 YFSETQ. Between the trimmed V and J ends, which lost 0 bases and 6 bases, there was a span of 12 bases. The CDR3 runs 14 residues. This CDR3 reads CASSLAGGNAEAFF. Here the CDR3 DNA reads TGCGCCAGCAGCTTGGCGGGGGGCAACGCTGAAGCTTTCTTT.

The chain has TRBV5-6 and TRBJ1-2; D is ambiguous. CDR1 and CDR2 from the germline V gene are SGHDT and YYEEEE. The CDR3 length is 14 residues. V was cut by 3 bases and J by 8 bases, with 17 bases left in between. The CDR3 DNA follows: TGTGCCAGCAGCTCGCTGGTGGCGCCCGGGGGCTACACCTTC. This translates into CASSSLVAPGGYTF.

V and J are TRBV2 and TRBJ1-6; no clear D gene. CDR3 length: 16 residues. V was shortened by 6 bases and J by 2 bases, with 14 bases between the two germline ends. Looked up from germline, CDR1 is SNHLY and CDR2 is FYNNEI. CDR3 sequence (DNA): TGTGCCAGCAGACCCCCCGGAGGGACCTATAATTCACCCCTCCACTTT. It is translated as CASRPPGGTYNSPLHF.

The CDR3 DNA reads as TGTGCCAGCAGTTTATTATATGCGGGCTATGGCTACACCTTC. Translated, it gives CASSLLYAGYGYTF. The chain carries TRBV28 and TRBJ1-2, with D unclear. CDR1 is MDHEN and CDR2 is SYDVKM in the germline V gene. The germline V and J ends were trimmed by 1 base and 4 bases, with 10 bases remaining between them. The CDR3 is made up of 14 amino acids.

The chain combines TRBV18 with TRBJ2-3; tentative D call: TRBD2 (5 bases). Between the trimmed V and J ends, which lost 3 bases and 2 bases, there was a span of 12 bases. This CDR3 is built from 15 residues. Germline V gene sequence: CDR1 KGHSH, CDR2 LQKENI. CDR3 sequence reads: CASSPNGADTDTQYF. The CDR3 coding sequence is TGTGCCAGCTCACCCAATGGAGCGGACACAGATACGCAGTATTTT.

The chain employs TRBV7-2 and TRBJ2-7; 8 bases agree with TRBD1. This CDR3 has 14 amino acids. Trimming cost V 4 bases and J 5 bases; bases outside gene matches: 7. Per germline, CDR1 SGHTA and CDR2 FQGNSA. The CDR3 DNA follows: TGTGCCAGCAGCTCTCAGGGGGCTAGCAACGAGCAGTACTTC. As protein: CASSSQGASNEQYF. Supplemented by reference TRBV7-2 and TRBJ2-7, the full variable domain reads GAGVSQSPSNKVTEKGKDVELRCDPISGHTALYWYRQSLGQGLEFLIYFQGNSAPDKSGLPSDRFSAERTGGSVSTLTIQRTQQEDSAVYLCASSSQGASNEQYFGPGTRLTVT.

The chain is built from TRBV11-2 and TRBJ2-1; no reliable D call. V gave up 4 bases and J gave up 7 bases, with 5 bases separating them. Germline V gene data show CDR1 as SGHAT and CDR2 as FQNNGV. The CDR3 spans 11 residues. The CDR3 sequence is CASSYENEQFF. Here the CDR3 DNA reads TGTGCCAGCAGCTACGAGAATGAGCAGTTCTTC.

This chain connects TRBV4-2 to TRBJ1-2, with 9 bases that match TRBD1. The CDR3 is 15 residues long. In germline, CDR1 is LGHNA, CDR2 YNFKEQ. V gave up 4 bases and J gave up 3 bases; unmatched junction bases: 6. CDR3 sequence reads: CASSPSGQGYYGYTF. The CDR3 region has the DNA TGTGCCAGCAGCCCAAGCGGACAGGGGTACTATGGCTACACCTTC.

In DNA form, the CDR3 reads TGTGCCAGCAGCTCCCCCTACGGGACATTCTCCTATGGCTACACCTTC. Its protein product is CASSSPYGTFSYGYTF. The gene calls are TRBV28 and TRBJ1-2, with a weak D call TRBD1 (6 bases). The CDR3 covers 16 residues. Per germline, CDR1 MDHEN and CDR2 SYDVKM. The V end was cut by 6 bases, the J end by 4 bases, with 21 bases between.

The V and J genes are TRBV30 and TRBJ1-1, with 9 bases identical to TRBD1. Germline CDR1 is GTSNPN and CDR2 is SVGIG (reference sequence). V lost 4 bases, J lost 1 base, and 7 bases stayed unmatched. CDR3 length: 15 amino acids. The CDR3 region has the DNA TGTGCCTGGACAGGCGTACAGGGGGCGAACACTGAAGCTTTCTTT. It translates to CAWTGVQGANTEAFF.

J is TRBJ2-7 and V is TRBV7-2; the match to TRBD2 covers 7 bases. The CDR3 is 16 amino acids. Germline V gene sequence: CDR1 SGHTA, CDR2 FQGNSA. The V gene end was trimmed by 1 base and the J gene end by 6 bases; junction bases not matched to a gene: 12. The CDR3 here is CASSLVRAREIREQYF. The CDR3 DNA follows: TGTGCCAGCAGCTTAGTTCGCGCGCGGGAGATTCGCGAGCAGTACTTC.

This chain joins TRBV28 and TRBJ1-4; possibly TRBD1 for D (5 bases). Germline CDR1 MDHEN, CDR2 SYDVKM. The CDR3 consists of 13 residues. The V gene lost 2 bases and the J gene lost 7 bases, with 8 bases spanning the gap. CDR3 protein: CASSLVGLEKLFF. In nucleotides, the CDR3 is TGTGCCAGCAGTTTAGTGGGGCTTGAAAAACTGTTTTTT.

V is TRBV9 and J is TRBJ2-3; no reliable D call. Trimming pared 4 bases from V and 2 bases from J, leaving 5 bases between. Germline V lookup: CDR1 SGDLS, CDR2 YYNGEE. The CDR3 extends over 12 amino acids. This CDR3 reads CASSLSTDTQYF. The CDR3 DNA is TGTGCCAGCAGCCTTTCCACAGATACGCAGTATTTT.

This clone was observed a single time. Its ends do not fully match the called genes, so a read error is possible. The same CDR3 is also encoded by other DNA sequences in this sample. V usage is TRBV18 and J usage is TRBJ2-1, with D possibly being TRBD2 (6 bases). This CDR3 has 14 amino acids. CDR1 is KGHSH and CDR2 is LQKENI in the germline V gene. CDR3 region: CASSPWDSSNEQFF. In nucleotides, the CDR3 is TGCGCCAGCTCACCTTGGGACTCCTCCAATGAGCAGTTCTTC.

This chain links TRBV6-6 with TRBJ1-5, with TRBD1 identical over 9 bases. Germline trimming cut 6 bases from V and 6 bases from J; bases unmatched to any gene: 9. CDR3 length: 15 residues. Germline values: CDR1 MNHNY, CDR2 SVGAGI (reference sequence). This CDR3 reads CASSTTGGMVQPQHF. In nucleotides, the CDR3 is TGTGCCAGCAGCACGACAGGGGGAATGGTTCAGCCCCAGCATTTT.

V and J are TRBV4-2 and TRBJ1-5, with no clear D. The CDR3 totals 13 residues. In germline, CDR1 is LGHNA, CDR2 YNFKEQ. Trimming took 0 bases from V and 3 from J, leaving 3 bases between them. CDR3 sequence reads: CASSQDTNQPQHF. The CDR3 DNA reads as TGTGCCAGCAGCCAAGATACCAATCAGCCCCAGCATTTT.

The V call is TRBV28, the J call TRBJ1-2, with D tentatively TRBD1 (5 bases). The V gene lost 5 bases and the J gene lost 7 bases, with 17 bases spanning the gap. CDR1 is MDHEN and CDR2 is SYDVKM in the germline V gene. There are 14 residues in the CDR3. The CDR3 coding sequence is TGTGCCAGCAGTCCGGGGGGGTTTCAGGGTGGCTACACCTTC. Translating gives CASSPGGFQGGYTF.

V usage is TRBV5-1 and J usage is TRBJ1-1; no definite D call. The CDR3 consists of 14 residues. Germline loops: CDR1 SGHRS, CDR2 YFSETQ. The ends were cut back, 1 base at V and 4 bases at J, with 11 bases in the middle. The CDR3: CASSLLTGFTEAFF. The CDR3 DNA reads TGCGCCAGCAGCTTGTTAACCGGTTTCACTGAAGCTTTCTTT.

This clone has just a few counts. The chain recombines TRBV7-2 with TRBJ2-1; 10 bases agree with TRBD2. Germline values: CDR1 SGHTA, CDR2 FQGNSA. CDR3 length equals 14 residues. V lost 5 bases and J lost 12; bases outside the gene matches: 10. The CDR3, as DNA: TGTGCCAGCAGCCCCGAACTAGCGGGAAAGGTGCAGTTCTTC. Translation gives CASSPELAGKVQFF.

The rearrangement links TRBV5-1 to TRBJ1-3; D not certain. Germline V gene sequence: CDR1 SGHRS, CDR2 YFSETQ. The V gene lost 2 bases and the J gene lost 1 base, with 13 bases spanning the gap. The CDR3 is made up of 16 amino acids. CDR3 protein: CASSFAALPSGNTIYF. Written as DNA, the CDR3 is TGCGCCAGCAGCTTCGCGGCTCTCCCGTCTGGAAACACCATATATTTT.

The count of this clone is one. The genes are TRBV2 and TRBJ2-3, with 9 bases matching TRBD1. The V gene end was trimmed by 7 bases and the J gene end by 2 bases; junction bases not matched to a gene: 7. The CDR3 runs 15 residues. In germline, CDR1 is SNHLY, CDR2 FYNNEI. CDR3 region: CASTEGTGPTDTQYF. The DNA of the CDR3 is TGTGCCAGCACCGAGGGGACAGGGCCCACAGATACGCAGTATTTT.

This sequence joins TRBV19 and TRBJ1-1; 9 positions agree with TRBD1. The CDR3 totals 16 residues. With V trimmed by 4 bases and J by 6 bases, 12 bases remained unmatched. Germline assignment: CDR1 LNHDA and CDR2 SQIVND (reference sequence). DNA of the CDR3: TGTGCCAGTAGTACCGCCCCCGGGACAGGGAGGGCTGAAGCTTTCTTT. Translated, it gives CASSTAPGTGRAEAFF.

The chain joins TRBV19 to TRBJ2-3; tentatively, D is TRBD2 (6 bases). CDR1 and CDR2 from the germline V gene are LNHDA and SQIVND (reference sequence). CDR3 length: 14 amino acids. The germline V and J ends were trimmed by 7 bases and 6 bases, with 17 bases remaining between them. The CDR3 nucleotides read TGTGCCAGTACCCCGTGGGGGGACGTTGATACGCAGTATTTT. It yields the protein CASTPWGDVDTQYF.